A single sample gave rise to the 17 T cell receptor beta chains below, sequenced in a study of post-analysis software for immune sequencing data. Study-level findings and limits: Elevated frequency relative to controls characterized about 5 TRBV segments in patients, TRBV5-6, TRBV5-1 and TRBV20-1 among them.

Prepared TCR beta cDNA libraries contained unique molecular identifiers. TCRdb fed the PCR reads into MiXCR, producing one record per CDR3 protein. The sample has roughly 200,000 distinct CDR3 sequences, over 25% seen once; the top ten hold roughly 3.4%. These receptors have no identified antigens. The material sequenced was blood. The receptors originated from a girl under 18 with multiple sclerosis.

V and J are TRBV5-1 and TRBJ2-1; TRBD2 is a possible D gene (6 bases). The CDR3 is made up of 16 amino acids. V lost 0 bases, J lost 6 bases, and 16 bases lay in between. In germline, CDR1 is SGHRS, CDR2 YFSETQ. The CDR3 is CASSLGRGFRSNEQFF. In nucleotides, the CDR3 is TGCGCCAGCAGCTTGGGACGGGGGTTTCGGAGCAATGAGCAGTTCTTC.

V usage is TRBV7-3 and J usage is TRBJ1-6, with D possibly being TRBD1 (5 bases). CDR3 size: 14 residues. Germline CDR1 and CDR2: SGHTA and FQGTGA. The V end was cut by 6 bases, the J end by 6 bases, with 12 bases between. CDR3 sequence: CASSSRGTNSPLHF. The CDR3 bases are TGTGCCAGCAGTTCGAGGGGTACTAATTCACCCCTCCACTTT.

As for this clonotype: With a much larger clone just one base away, this may be a read error. V is TRBV29-1 and J is TRBJ2-1, with D possibly TRBD2 on 7 matching bases. The CDR3 contains 15 residues. Germline CDR1 and CDR2: SQVTM and ANQGSEA. The ends were cut back, 7 bases at V and 2 bases at J, with 18 bases in the middle. CDR3 protein: CSAKGGGSPYNEQFF. The CDR3 nucleotides are TGCAGCGCCAAGGGGGGCGGGAGCCCCTACAATGAGCAGTTCTTC.

This clonotype has a count of ten or more. V usage is TRBV12-3 or TRBV12-4 and J usage is TRBJ2-7; 15 bases match TRBD2. Trimming at V came to 5 bases and at J to 2 bases, leaving 7 bases not matched to a gene. The CDR3 extends over 17 amino acids. CDR3 sequence: CASSVGLAGGGTYEQYF. In DNA, the CDR3 is TGTGCCAGCAGTGTCGGACTAGCGGGAGGGGGTACCTACGAGCAGTACTTC.

This clonotype came up many times. The chain carries TRBV15 and TRBJ2-1, with 7 positions matching TRBD1. V shed 5 bases, J shed 4 bases, and the junction held 8 bases outside the gene matches. CDR1 LNHNV and CDR2 YYDKDF come from the germline V gene (reference sequence). The CDR3 runs 15 residues. The CDR3 DNA reads TGTGCCACCAGCCTCAGGGGGAGTGGGTACAATGAGCAGTTCTTC. Translated, it gives CATSLRGSGYNEQFF.

A note on this clonotype: A much larger clone is a single base away; this may be a read error. The rearrangement links TRBV7-3 to TRBJ2-5; D uncertain. The CDR3 extends over 13 amino acids. CDR1 is SGHTA and CDR2 is FQGTGA in the germline V gene. With 5 bases removed from V and 11 bases from J, the gap between germline ends came to 18 bases. CDR3: CASSPPLDNEQYF. In DNA, the CDR3 is TGTGCCAGCAGCCCCCCTTTAGACAATGAGCAGTACTTC.

The chain links TRBV2 to TRBJ2-1, with TRBD1 matching 7 bases. Trimming took 4 bases from V and 1 from J; bases not matched to a gene: 4. The CDR3 contains 15 residues. Germline V gene lookup returns CDR1 SNHLY and CDR2 FYNNEI. CDR3 nucleotides: TGTGCCAGCAGTGGCACAGGGGATTCCTACAATGAGCAGTTCTTC. This codes for CASSGTGDSYNEQFF.

The J gene is TRBJ1-5, the V gene TRBV27; the D gene is possibly TRBD1 (5 bases). The ends were cut back, 1 base at V and 6 bases at J, with 13 bases in the middle. The germline CDR1 and CDR2 sequences are MNHEY and SMNVEV (reference sequence). The CDR3 has 15 amino acids. CDR3 protein: CASSLWGNKGQPQHF. Written as DNA, the CDR3 is TGTGCCAGCAGTTTATGGGGGAACAAGGGTCAGCCCCAGCATTTT.

Comment on this clonotype: A clone one base away is much larger, so this may be a read error. The V gene is TRBV3-1, the J gene TRBJ2-7; D not resolved. This CDR3 contains 13 residues. CDR1 and CDR2 from the germline V gene are LGHDT and YNNKEL (reference sequence). CDR3 sequence (DNA): TGTACCAGCAGCCCGATGGTCTTTCGGGAGCAGTACTTC. Translating it yields CTSSPMVFREQYF.

This clonotype has ten or more counts. V usage is TRBV5-1 and J usage is TRBJ2-7, with D perhaps TRBD1 or TRBD2 (5 bases each). V shed 0 bases and J shed 2 bases, with 12 bases lying between them. There are 15 residues in the CDR3. CDR1 is SGHRS, CDR2 YFSETQ, per germline. This CDR3 reads CASSLVRDGPYEQYF. The CDR3 DNA sequence: TGCGCCAGCAGCTTGGTCCGGGACGGGCCCTACGAGCAGTACTTC.

In its sample, this clonotype was seen a few times. The chain uses TRBV6-8 and TRBJ2-5, with a tentative D call TRBD2 (6 bases). The germline V and J ends were trimmed by 0 bases and 11 bases, with 25 bases remaining between them. From germline, CDR1 is MNHGY and CDR2 SAAAGT. This CDR3 comprises 17 residues. The DNA of the CDR3 is TGTGCCAGCAGTTACTCGATCGCGGGCGGGCGGGACGATGAGCAGTACTTC. Its protein is CASSYSIAGGRDDEQYF.

Ten or more counts support this clonotype. The rearrangement joins TRBV7-9 to TRBJ2-1; a weak D match, TRBD2 (7 bases). Germline CDR1 reads SEHNR; CDR2 reads FQNEAQ (reference sequence). There are 16 residues in the CDR3. With 5 bases removed from V and 0 bases from J, the gap between germline ends came to 14 bases. CDR3 loop: CASSPAGAPSYNEQFF. The CDR3 region has the DNA TGTGCCAGCAGCCCCGCGGGGGCGCCCTCCTACAATGAGCAGTTCTTC.

The chain combines TRBV4-1 with TRBJ1-1; 9 bases are shared with TRBD1. J gave up 2 bases and V 4 bases, and 5 bases lay outside the gene matches. The CDR3 is 15 residues long. CDR1 and CDR2 (germline): MGHRA, YSYEKL. The CDR3 reads CASSPRQGDNTEAFF. As DNA, the CDR3 is TGCGCCAGCAGCCCTAGACAGGGGGATAACACTGAAGCTTTCTTT.

The V and J genes are TRBV7-9 and TRBJ1-1; D call uncertain. Germline values: CDR1 SEHNR, CDR2 FQNEAQ (reference sequence). This CDR3 comprises 11 residues. The V gene lost 7 bases and the J gene lost 3 bases, with 6 bases spanning the gap. The CDR3 sequence: CASTTDTEAFF. Written as DNA, the CDR3 is TGTGCCAGCACCACGGACACTGAAGCTTTCTTT.

The sample holds many counts of this clonotype. This chain joins TRBV10-3 and TRBJ2-7; 10 nucleotides match TRBD1. CDR3 length: 14 residues. Germline CDR1 and CDR2: ENHRY and SYGVKD. The V segment lost 7 bases and the J segment 4 bases; nucleotides outside the gene matches: 7. In DNA, the CDR3 is TGTGCCATCAATTCGGGACAGGGGAGTTACGAGCAGTACTTC. This encodes CAINSGQGSYEQYF.

This clonotype was seen more than once but under ten times. The CDR3 loop is CSARAGIGYGYTF. The CDR3 DNA is TGCAGTGCTAGAGCAGGGATTGGCTATGGCTACACCTTC. V and J are TRBV20-1 and TRBJ1-2, with D tentatively TRBD1 (5 bases). CDR1 and CDR2 from the germline V gene are DFQATT and SNEGSKA (reference sequence). CDR3 length: 13 amino acids. The V and J ends lost 1 base and 4 bases respectively, with 10 bases between them.

This sequence joins TRBV6-2 or TRBV6-3 and TRBJ2-7, with D unresolved. Germline V gives CDR1 MNHEY, CDR2 SVGEGT. V gave up 5 bases and J gave up 4 bases, with 15 bases separating them. The CDR3 is 14 residues long. The CDR3 coding sequence is TGTGCCAGCAGTAGGGTGCGCGATGGATACGAGCAGTACTTC. It is translated as CASSRVRDGYEQYF.